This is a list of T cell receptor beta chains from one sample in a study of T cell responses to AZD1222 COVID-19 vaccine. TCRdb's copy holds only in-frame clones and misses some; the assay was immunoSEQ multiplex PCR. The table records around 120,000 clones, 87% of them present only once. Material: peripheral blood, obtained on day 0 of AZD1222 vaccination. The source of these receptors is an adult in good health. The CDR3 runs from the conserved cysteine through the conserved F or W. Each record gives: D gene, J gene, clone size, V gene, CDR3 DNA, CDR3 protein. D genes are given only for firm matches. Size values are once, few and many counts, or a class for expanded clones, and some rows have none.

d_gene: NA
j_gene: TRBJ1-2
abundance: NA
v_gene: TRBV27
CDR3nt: TGTGCCAGCAGTTCCTACCTCAGGCATACGGAGAGGGGCTACACCTTC
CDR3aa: CASSSYLRHTERGYTF

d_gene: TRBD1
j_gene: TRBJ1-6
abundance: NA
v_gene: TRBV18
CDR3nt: TGTGCCAGCTCCCCATCGCCACCGGGACAGGGGGAGCGGAATTCACCCCTCCACTTT
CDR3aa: CASSPSPPGQGERNSPLHF

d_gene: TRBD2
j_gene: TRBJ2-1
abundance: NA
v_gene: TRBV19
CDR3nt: TGTGCCAGTAGTACAGGAAGACTAGCGGGGAATAATGAGCAGTTCTTC
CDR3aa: CASSTGRLAGNNEQFF

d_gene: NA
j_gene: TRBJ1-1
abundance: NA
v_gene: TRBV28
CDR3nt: TGTGCCAGCAGCCCGGGATGGGGGGCGAGGGACACTGAAGCTTTCTTT
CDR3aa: CASSPGWGARDTEAFF

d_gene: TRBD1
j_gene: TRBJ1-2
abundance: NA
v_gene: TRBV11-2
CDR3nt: TGTGCCAGCAGAGACCGGGGGAGGGGGCTAGATGGCTACACCTTC
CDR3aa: CASRDRGRGLDGYTF

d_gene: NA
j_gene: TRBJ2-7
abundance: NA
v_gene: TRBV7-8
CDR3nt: TGTGCCAGCAGCTTAGTCGAACTAGTACGCTACGAGCAGTACTTC
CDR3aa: CASSLVELVRYEQYF

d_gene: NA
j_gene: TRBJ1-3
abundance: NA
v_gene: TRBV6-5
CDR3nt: TGTGCCAGCAGCAGGGAGGCTGGAAACACCATATATTTT
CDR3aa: CASSREAGNTIYF

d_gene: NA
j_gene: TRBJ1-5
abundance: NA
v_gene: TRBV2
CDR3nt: TGTGCCAGCACCAAAACGCAGGCTGATCAGCCCCAGCATTTT
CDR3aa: CASTKTQADQPQHF

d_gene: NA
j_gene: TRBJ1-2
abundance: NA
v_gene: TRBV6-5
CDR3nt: TGTGCCTGCACAGGGTCCTCGTCTCGCTATGGCTACACCTTC
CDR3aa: CACTGSSSRYGYTF

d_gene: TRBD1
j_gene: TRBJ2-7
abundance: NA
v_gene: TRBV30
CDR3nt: TGTGCCTGGAGTTCCCCGGACAGGGGATACGAGCAGTACTTC
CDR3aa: CAWSSPDRGYEQYF

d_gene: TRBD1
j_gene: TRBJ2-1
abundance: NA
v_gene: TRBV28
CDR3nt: TGTGCCAGCAGAGAACCGGGACAGAAAAACAATGAGCAGTTCTTC
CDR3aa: CASREPGQKNNEQFF

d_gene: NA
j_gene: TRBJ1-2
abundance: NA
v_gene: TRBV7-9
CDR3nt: TGTGCCAGCAGCTTAGGGATTTGGGGCTACACCTTC
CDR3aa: CASSLGIWGYTF

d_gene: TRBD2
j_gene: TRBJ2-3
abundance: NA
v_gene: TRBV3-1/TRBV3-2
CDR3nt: TGTGCCAGCAGCCAAGACTTACTAGCGGGGAGGACAGATACGCAGTATTTT
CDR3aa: CASSQDLLAGRTDTQYF

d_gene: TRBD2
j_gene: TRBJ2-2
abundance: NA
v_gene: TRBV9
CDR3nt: TGTGCCAGCAGCGTACAGGTCGGGCTAGCGGGGGGGCGGTACACCGGGGAGCTGTTTTTT
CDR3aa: CASSVQVGLAGGRYTGELFF

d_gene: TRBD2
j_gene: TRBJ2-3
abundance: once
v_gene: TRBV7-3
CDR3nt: TGTGCCAGCAGCTCCCCTGGGACAGCCGAAAGTTATAGCGGGGGGCTCACAGATACGCAGTATTTT
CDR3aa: CASSSPGTAESYSGGLTDTQYF

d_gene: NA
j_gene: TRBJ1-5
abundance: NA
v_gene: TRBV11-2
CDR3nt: TGTGCCAGCAGCCCGGGGGTCGGCAATCAGCCCCAGCATTTT
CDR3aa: CASSPGVGNQPQHF

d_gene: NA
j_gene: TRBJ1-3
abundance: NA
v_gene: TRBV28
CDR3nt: TGTGCCAGCACCGGCAGATTGGCCGGAAACACCATATATTTT
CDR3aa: CASTGRLAGNTIYF